The entry that follows covers one T cell receptor beta chain sequence. This clonotype was detected many times. The antigen it recognizes is unknown. Per-nucleotide qualities are absent, and no much larger clonotype sits a single base away. Library construction relied on multiplex PCR. The instrument given in TCRdb is Illumina HiSeq 4000. To build TCR beta libraries, CDR3 regions were amplified by Arm-PCR using iRepertoire HTBI primers. PCR products were gel purified before sequencing. As for the original processing: A total of around 59 TRBV and 14 TRBJ segments were identified across samples and were used for gene usage analysis of CDR3 amino acid clonotypes. COPE and FqMerger were used to merge filtered high-quality paired reads into contigs. BLAST was used to align contigs to IMGT TRBV, TRBD and TRBJ reference genes, and CDR3 was defined according to IMGT. Highly expanded clones were defined as clonotypes with a frequency above 0.1%. Shannon entropy was used to measure repertoire diversity, and the Gini coefficient was used to measure V-J evenness. Clonotypes shared by more than one individual were considered public. Using fastp at Q25 and MiXCR, TCRdb reprocessed the public reads and kept productive beta chains. CDR3 protein duplicates are merged, each entry listing the most common genes and DNA. Here the V and J calls rest on TCRdb's processing, not on the authors' analysis. Within this sample are 400,000 to 450,000 distinct CDR3 sequences, with about a quarter of them counted one time only. Together, the top ten hold around 26% of the sample.

Unmatched junction bases come to 8, with V trimmed by 2 bases and J by 5 bases. The CDR3 covers 16 residues, taking in both the cysteine and the phenylalanine. The kept DNA is CDR3 alone, 48 bases in frame from the first base. As encoded in the germline V gene, CDR1 is SGHAT while CDR2 is FQNNGV. The time point label on this specimen signifies: persistent/refractory GD, antithyroid drugs over 5 years with positive TRAb. For both TCR sequencing and RNA sequencing, RNA was extracted from PBMCs using TRIzol. The diagnosis of Graves' disease followed American Thyroid Association guidelines. The patients came from an endocrinology department in Xi'an, China. Each patient gave 9 to 10 milliliters of peripheral blood, collected in an EDTA anticoagulant tube. PBMCs were isolated by Ficoll Paque Plus density gradient separation without further T cell sorting. An Agilent 2100 Bioanalyzer and agarose gel were used to check RNA quality, and a NanoDrop 2000 was used to measure RNA concentration.

This specimen comes from a study of regulatory T cells in long-lasting Graves disease (dated by TCRdb to the early 2020s). Study-wide context: Persistent Graves' disease was defined as persistently positive TSH receptor autoantibodies together with antithyroid drug treatment for over 5 years. Patients with persistent Graves' disease were compared with patients with newly diagnosed Graves' disease using TCR sequencing and RNA sequencing of peripheral blood. The study was conducted in China and was registered as a clinical trial. A total of approximately 35 samples underwent TCR sequencing: 13 from persistent and some 20 from newly diagnosed Graves' disease patients. Persistent Graves' disease patients in the clinical cohort had taken antithyroid drugs for roughly ten years on average.

Broader findings and caveats from the paper: Compared with newly diagnosed patients, patients with persistent Graves' disease had lower TCR Shannon entropy and fewer highly expanded clones, which suggests clonal expansion. A larger number of public clonotypes was shared among persistent patients (around 3,000) than among newly diagnosed patients (more than 850). TRBV28, TRBJ1-2 and TRBJ2-5 were preferentially used in persistent disease, while TRBV20-1 and TRBJ2-1 were favored in newly diagnosed disease. The small sample size was acknowledged by the authors as a limitation that may reduce accuracy. Sequencing and analysis were limited to the TCR beta chain. Peripheral blood alone was examined, since thyroid tissue, which constituted the primary lesion, could not be accessed.

This specimen was peripheral blood mononuclear cells (PBMCs), taken when the disease was refractory, from a patient treated with antithyroid drugs. This sequence was found in a female donor with Graves disease. The rearrangement joined TRBV11-2 to TRBJ2-5, and TRBD1 matches 10 of the central bases. At the DNA level, the sequence is TGTGCCAGCAGCTTACTCCGGGACAGGGGTTTGGAGACCCAGTACTTC. Translated, this gives CASSLLRDRGLETQYF.